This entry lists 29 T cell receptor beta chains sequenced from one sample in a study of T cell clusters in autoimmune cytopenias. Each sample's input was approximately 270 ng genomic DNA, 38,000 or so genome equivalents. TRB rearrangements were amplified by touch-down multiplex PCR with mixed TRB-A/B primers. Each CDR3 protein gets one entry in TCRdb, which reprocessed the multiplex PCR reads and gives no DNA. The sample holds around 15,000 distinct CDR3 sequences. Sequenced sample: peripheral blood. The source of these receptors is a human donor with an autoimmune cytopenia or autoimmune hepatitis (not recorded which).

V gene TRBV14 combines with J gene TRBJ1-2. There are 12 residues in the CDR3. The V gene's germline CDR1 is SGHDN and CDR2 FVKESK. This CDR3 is CASSQDWAGYTF. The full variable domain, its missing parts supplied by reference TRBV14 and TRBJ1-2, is EAGVTQFPSHSVIEKGQTVTLRCDPISGHDNLYWYRRVMGKEIKFLLHFVKESKQDESGMPNNRFLAERTGGTYSTLKVQPAELEDSGVYFCASSQDWAGYTFGSGTRLTVV.

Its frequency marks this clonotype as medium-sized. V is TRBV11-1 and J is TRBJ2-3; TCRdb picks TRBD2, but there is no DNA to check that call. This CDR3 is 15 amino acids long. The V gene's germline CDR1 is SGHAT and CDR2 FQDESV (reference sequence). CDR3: CASSLEGTDTDTQYF.

The CDR3 is CSVEAKSGGLGEQFF. This chain links TRBV29-1 with TRBJ2-1; TCRdb lists TRBD1, though no DNA is available to test this call. The CDR3 has 15 residues. CDR1 SQVTM and CDR2 ANQGSEA come from the germline V gene.

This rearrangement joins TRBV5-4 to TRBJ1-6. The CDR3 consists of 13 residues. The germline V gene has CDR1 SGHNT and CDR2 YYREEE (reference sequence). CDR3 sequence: CASSLLWVGPLHF.

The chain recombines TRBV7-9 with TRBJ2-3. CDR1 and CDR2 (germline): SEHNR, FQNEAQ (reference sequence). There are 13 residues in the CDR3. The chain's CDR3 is CASSSLRDDTQYF.

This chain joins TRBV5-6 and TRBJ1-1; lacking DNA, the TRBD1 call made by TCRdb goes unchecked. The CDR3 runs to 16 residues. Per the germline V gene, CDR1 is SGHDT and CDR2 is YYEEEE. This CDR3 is CASSSPPTGRTTEAFF.

Here the CDR3 reads CASSLDTGTRREKLFF. The chain combines TRBV5-4 with TRBJ1-4; TCRdb outputs TRBD1, but without DNA this stays unchecked. Germline CDR1 is SGHNT and CDR2 is YYREEE (reference sequence). The CDR3 extends over 16 amino acids. Variable domain in full (rest from reference TRBV5-4 and TRBJ1-4): ETGVTQSPTHLIKTRGQQVTLRCSSQSGHNTVSWYQQALGQGPQFIFQYYREEENGRGNFPPRFSGLQFPNYSSELNVNALELDDSALYLCASSLDTGTRREKLFFGSGTQLSVL.

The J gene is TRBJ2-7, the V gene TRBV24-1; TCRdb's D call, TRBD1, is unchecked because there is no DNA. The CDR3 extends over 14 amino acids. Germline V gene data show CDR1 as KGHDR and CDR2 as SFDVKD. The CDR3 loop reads CATSAGGTGDEQYF.

CDR3 residues: CASSLYPTPSEAFF. V is TRBV27 and J is TRBJ1-1. The CDR3 runs 14 residues. CDR1 and CDR2 from the germline V gene are MNHEY and SMNVEV (reference sequence).

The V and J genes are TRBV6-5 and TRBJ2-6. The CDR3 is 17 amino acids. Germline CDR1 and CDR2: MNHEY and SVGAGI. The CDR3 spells CASSRMAAASGANVLTF.

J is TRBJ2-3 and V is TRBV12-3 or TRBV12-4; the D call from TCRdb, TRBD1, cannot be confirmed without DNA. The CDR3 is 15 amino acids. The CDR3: CASSLTGGWEDTQYF.

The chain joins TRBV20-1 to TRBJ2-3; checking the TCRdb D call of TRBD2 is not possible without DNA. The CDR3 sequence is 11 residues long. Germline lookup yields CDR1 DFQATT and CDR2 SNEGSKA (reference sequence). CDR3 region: CSARGWEAQYF.

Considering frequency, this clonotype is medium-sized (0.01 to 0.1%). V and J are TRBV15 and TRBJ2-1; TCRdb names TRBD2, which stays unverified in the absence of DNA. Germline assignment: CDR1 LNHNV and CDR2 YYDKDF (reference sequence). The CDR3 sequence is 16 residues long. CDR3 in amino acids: CATSFLAGGSYNEQFF.

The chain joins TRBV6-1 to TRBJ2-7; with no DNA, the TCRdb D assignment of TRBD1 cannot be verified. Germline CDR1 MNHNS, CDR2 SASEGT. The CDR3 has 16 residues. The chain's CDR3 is CASSEGQGLRVYEQYF.

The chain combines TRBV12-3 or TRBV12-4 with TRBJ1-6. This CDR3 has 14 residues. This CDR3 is CASSLVNSGSPLHF.

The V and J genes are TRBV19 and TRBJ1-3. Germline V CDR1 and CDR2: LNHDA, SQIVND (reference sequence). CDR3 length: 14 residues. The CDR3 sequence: CASSIRGPGNTIYF.

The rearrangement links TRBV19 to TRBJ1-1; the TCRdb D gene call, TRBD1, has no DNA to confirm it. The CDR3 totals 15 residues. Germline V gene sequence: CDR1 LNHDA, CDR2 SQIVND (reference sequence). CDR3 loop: CATHRTGTKGTEAFF.

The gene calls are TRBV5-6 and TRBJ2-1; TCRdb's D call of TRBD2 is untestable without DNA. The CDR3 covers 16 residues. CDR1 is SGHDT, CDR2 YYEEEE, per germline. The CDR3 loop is CASSLVAGEFYNEQFF.

This CDR3 reads CASSYFSTGGAQYF. The chain uses TRBV6-1 and TRBJ2-5; the D gene TCRdb calls, TRBD1, cannot be checked with no DNA. Germline V gene sequence: CDR1 MNHNS, CDR2 SASEGT. This CDR3 is 14 amino acids long.

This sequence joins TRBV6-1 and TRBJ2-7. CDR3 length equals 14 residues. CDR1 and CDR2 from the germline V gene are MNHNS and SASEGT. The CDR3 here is CASSESQELYEQYF.

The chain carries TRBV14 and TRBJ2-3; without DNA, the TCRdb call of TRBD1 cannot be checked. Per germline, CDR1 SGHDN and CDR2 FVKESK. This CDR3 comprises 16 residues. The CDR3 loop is CASSLKGVTFTDTQYF.

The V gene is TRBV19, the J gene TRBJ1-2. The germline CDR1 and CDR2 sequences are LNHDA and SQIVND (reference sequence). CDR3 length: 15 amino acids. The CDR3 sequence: CASTRWAESNYGYTF.

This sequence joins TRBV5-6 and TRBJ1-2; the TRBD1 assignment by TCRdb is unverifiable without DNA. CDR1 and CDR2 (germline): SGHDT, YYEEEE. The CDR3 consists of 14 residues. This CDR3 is CASSTSGTGGGYTF.

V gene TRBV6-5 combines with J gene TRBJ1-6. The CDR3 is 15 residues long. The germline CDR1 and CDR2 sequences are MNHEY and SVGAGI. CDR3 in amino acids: CASSLGGSYNSPLHF.

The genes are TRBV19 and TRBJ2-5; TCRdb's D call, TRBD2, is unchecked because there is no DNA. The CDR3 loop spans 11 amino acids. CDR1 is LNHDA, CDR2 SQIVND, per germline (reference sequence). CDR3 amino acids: CASSGPETQYF.

The CDR3 is CATSGGGGELFF. The rearrangement joins TRBV24-1 to TRBJ2-2; the D call from TCRdb, TRBD1, cannot be confirmed without DNA. The CDR3 spans 12 residues. CDR1 is KGHDR, CDR2 SFDVKD, per germline.

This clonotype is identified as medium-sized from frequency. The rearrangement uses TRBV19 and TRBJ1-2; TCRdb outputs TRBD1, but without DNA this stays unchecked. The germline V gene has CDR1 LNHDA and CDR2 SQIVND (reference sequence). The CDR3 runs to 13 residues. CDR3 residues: CARGDRGHYGYTF.

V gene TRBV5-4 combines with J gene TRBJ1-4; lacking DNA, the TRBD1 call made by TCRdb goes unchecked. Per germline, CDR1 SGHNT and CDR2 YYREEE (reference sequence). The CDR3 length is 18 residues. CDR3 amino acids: CASSLLRRDSHGVGKLFF.

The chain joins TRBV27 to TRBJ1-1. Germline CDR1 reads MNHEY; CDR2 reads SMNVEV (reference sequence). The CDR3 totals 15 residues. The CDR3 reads CASSPHLKGRTEAFF.